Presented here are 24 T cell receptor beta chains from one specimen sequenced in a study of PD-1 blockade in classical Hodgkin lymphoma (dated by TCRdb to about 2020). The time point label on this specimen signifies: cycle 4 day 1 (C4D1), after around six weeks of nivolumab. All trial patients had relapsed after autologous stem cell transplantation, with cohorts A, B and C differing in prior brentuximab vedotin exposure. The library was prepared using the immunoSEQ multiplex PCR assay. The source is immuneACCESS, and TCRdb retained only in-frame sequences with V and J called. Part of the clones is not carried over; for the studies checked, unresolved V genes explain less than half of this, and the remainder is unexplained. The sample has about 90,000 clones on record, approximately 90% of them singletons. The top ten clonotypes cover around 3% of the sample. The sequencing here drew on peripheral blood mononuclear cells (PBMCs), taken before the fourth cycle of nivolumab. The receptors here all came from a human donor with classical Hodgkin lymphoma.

The CDR3 bases are TGTGCCTGGAGTGTTTCTCTCTTGGTAGGGGTTACTCACGAGCAGTACTTC. Its translation is CAWSVSLLVGVTHEQYF. The chain employs TRBV30 and TRBJ2-7; D is perhaps TRBD1 (5 bases). Germline CDR1 and CDR2: GTSNPN and SVGIG (reference sequence). V was shortened by 0 bases and J by 5 bases, with 23 bases between the two germline ends. The length of the CDR3 is 17 residues. Together with reference TRBV30 and TRBJ2-7, the CDR3 gives the full variable domain: SQTIHQWPATLVQPVGSPLSLECTVEGTSNPNLYWYRQAAGRGLQLLFYSVGIGQISSEVPQNLSASRPQDRQFILSSKKLLLSDSGFYLCAWSVSLLVGVTHEQYFGPGTRLTVT.

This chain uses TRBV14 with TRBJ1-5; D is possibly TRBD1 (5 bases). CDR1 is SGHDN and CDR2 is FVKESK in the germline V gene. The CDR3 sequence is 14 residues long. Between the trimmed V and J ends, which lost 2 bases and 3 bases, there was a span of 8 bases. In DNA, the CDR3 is TGTGCCAGCAGCCAATCAGGGATCAATCAGCCCCAGCATTTT. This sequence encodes CASSQSGINQPQHF.

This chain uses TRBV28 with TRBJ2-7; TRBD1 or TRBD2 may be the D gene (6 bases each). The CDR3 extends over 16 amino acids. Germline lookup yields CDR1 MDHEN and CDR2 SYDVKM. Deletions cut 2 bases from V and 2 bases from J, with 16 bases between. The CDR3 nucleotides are TGTGCCAGCAGTTTACCTTCCCGTCGGGGGCCCTACGAGCAGTACTTC. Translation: CASSLPSRRGPYEQYF.

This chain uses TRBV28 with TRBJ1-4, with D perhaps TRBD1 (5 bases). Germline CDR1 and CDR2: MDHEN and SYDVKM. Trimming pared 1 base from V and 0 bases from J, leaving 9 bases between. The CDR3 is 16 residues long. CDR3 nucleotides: TGTGCCAGCAGTTTATCCTCGACAGCAACTAATGAAAAACTGTTTTTT. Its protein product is CASSLSSTATNEKLFF.

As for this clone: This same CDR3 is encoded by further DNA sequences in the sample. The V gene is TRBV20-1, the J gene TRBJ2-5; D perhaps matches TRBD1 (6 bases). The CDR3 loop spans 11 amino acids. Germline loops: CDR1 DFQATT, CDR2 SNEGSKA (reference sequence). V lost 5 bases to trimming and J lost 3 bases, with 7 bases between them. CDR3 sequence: CSARTEETQYF. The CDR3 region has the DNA TGCAGTGCTCGGACAGAAGAGACCCAGTACTTC.

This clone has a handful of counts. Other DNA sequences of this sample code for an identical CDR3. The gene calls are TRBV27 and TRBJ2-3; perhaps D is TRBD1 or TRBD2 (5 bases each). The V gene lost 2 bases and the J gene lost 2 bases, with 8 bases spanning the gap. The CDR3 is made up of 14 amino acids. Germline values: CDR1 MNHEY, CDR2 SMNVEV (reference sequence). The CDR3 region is CASSLPGTTDTQYF. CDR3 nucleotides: TGTGCCAGCAGTTTACCAGGGACCACAGATACGCAGTATTTT.

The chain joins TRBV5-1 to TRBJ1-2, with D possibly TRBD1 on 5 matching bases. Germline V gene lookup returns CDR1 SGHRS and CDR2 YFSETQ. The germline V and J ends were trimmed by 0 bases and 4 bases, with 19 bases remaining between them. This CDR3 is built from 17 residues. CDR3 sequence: CASSLGPGQGRGYGYTF. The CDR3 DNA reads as TGCGCCAGCAGCTTGGGACCGGGGCAGGGACGAGGCTATGGCTACACCTTC.

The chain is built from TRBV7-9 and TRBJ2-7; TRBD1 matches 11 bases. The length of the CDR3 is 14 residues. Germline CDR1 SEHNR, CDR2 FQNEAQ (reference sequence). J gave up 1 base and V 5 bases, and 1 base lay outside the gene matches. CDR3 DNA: TGTGCCAGCAGCGGGGACAGGGGGTCCTACGAGCAGTACTTC. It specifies CASSGDRGSYEQYF.

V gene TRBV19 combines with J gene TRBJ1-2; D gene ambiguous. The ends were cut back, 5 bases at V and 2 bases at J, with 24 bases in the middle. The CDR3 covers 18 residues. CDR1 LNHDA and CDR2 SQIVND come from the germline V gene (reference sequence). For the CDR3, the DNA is TGTGCCAGTAGTGCACGGGAGATGATTGGGCAGAAAAACTATGGCTACACCTTC. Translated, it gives CASSAREMIGQKNYGYTF.

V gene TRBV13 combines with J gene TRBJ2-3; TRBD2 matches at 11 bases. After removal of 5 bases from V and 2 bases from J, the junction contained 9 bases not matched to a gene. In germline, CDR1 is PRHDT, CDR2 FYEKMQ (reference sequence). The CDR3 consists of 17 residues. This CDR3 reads CASSRATSGEFTDTQYF. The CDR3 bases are TGTGCCAGCAGCCGCGCGACTAGCGGGGAGTTCACAGATACGCAGTATTTT.

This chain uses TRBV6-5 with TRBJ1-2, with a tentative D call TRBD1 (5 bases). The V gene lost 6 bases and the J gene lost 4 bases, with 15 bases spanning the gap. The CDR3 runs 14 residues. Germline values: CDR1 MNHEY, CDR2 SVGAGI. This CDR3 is CASRPGGTFYGYTF. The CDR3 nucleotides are TGTGCCAGCAGACCCGGAGGGACCTTCTATGGCTACACCTTC.

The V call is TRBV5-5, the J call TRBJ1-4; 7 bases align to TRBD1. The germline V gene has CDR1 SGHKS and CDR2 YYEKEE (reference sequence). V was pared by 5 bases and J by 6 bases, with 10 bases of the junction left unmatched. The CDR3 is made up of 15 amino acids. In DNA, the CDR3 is TGTGCCAGCAGTTTTACAGGGGCCGGGGATGAAAAACTGTTTTTT. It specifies CASSFTGAGDEKLFF.

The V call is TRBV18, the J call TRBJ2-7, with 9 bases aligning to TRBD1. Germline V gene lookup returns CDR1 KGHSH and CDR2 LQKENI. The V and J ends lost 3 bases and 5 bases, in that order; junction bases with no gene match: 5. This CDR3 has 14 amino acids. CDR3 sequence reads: CASSPGTGRHEQYF. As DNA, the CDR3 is TGTGCCAGCTCACCCGGGACAGGGAGGCACGAGCAGTACTTC.

CDR3: CASSSTGTSNYGYTF. DNA of the CDR3: TGTGCCAGCAGCTCTACGGGGACCTCAAACTATGGCTACACCTTC. V is TRBV7-2 and J is TRBJ1-2; possible D gene TRBD1, 5 bases. This CDR3 contains 15 residues. CDR1 is SGHTA, CDR2 FQGNSA, per germline. V dropped 4 bases and J dropped 2 bases, with 14 bases sitting between them.

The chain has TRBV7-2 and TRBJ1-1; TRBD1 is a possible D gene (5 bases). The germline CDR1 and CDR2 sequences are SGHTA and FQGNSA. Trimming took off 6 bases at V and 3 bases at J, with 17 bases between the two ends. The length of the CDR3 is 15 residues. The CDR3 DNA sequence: TGTGCCAGCAGACAACAGTCGGGCAGGGACACTGAAGCTTTCTTT. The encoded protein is CASRQQSGRDTEAFF.

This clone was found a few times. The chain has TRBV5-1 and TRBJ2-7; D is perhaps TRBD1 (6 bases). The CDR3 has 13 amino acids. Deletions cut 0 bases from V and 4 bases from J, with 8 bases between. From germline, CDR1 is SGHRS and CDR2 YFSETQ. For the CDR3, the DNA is TGCGCCAGCAGCTTGGAACAGGGTTACGAGCAGTACTTC. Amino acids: CASSLEQGYEQYF.

This CDR3 reads CASSPHPTGPNTQYF. For the CDR3, the DNA is TGTGCCAGCAGCCCCCACCCGACTGGGCCAAATACGCAGTATTTT. The chain recombines TRBV7-9 with TRBJ2-3; unclear D gene. Trimming cost V 5 bases and J 7 bases, with 19 bases left between them. The CDR3 loop spans 15 amino acids. Germline loops: CDR1 SEHNR, CDR2 FQNEAQ (reference sequence).

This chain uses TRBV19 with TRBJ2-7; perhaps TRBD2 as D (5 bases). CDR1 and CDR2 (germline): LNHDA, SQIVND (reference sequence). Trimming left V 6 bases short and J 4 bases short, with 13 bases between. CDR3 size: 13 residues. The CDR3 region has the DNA TGTGCCAGTAGCCCCGGGGTGCCGTACGAGCAGTACTTC. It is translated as CASSPGVPYEQYF.

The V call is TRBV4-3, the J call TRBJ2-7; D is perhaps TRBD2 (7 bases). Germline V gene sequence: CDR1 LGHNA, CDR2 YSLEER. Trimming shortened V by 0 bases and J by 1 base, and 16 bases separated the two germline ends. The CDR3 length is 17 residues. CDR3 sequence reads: CASSQEVGGLPSYEQYF. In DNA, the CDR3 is TGCGCCAGCAGCCAAGAAGTCGGGGGGCTACCTTCCTACGAGCAGTACTTC.

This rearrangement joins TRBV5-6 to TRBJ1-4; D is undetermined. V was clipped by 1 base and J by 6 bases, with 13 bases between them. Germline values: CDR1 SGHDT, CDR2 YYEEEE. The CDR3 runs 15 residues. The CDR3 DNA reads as TGTGCCAGCAGCTTGCAAACCGGGGTTCATGAAAAACTGTTTTTT. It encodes CASSLQTGVHEKLFF.

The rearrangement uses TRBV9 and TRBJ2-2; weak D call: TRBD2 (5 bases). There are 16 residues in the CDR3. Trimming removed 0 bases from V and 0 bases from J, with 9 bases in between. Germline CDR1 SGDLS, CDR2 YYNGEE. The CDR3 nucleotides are TGTGCCAGCAGCGTAGGAGGGTTCGCGAACACCGGGGAGCTGTTTTTT. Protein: CASSVGGFANTGELFF.

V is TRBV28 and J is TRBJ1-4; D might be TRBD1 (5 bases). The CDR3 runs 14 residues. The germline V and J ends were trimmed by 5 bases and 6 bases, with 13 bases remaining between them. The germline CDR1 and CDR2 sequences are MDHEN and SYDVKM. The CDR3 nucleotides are TGTGCCAGCAGTGAAGCCCGGGACGATGAAAAACTGTTTTTT. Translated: CASSEARDDEKLFF.

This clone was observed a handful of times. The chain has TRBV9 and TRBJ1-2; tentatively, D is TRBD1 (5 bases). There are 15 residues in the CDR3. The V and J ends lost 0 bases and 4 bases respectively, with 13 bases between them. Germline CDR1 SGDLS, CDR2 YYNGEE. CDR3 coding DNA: TGTGCCAGCAGCGTAGGTTTGGGGGTTGGCTATGGCTACACCTTC. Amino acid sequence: CASSVGLGVGYGYTF. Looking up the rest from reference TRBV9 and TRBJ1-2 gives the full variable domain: DSGVTQTPKHLITATGQRVTLRCSPRSGDLSVYWYQQSLDQGLQFLIQYYNGEERAKGNILERFSAQQFPDLHSELNLSSLELGDSALYFCASSVGLGVGYGYTFGSGTRLTVV.

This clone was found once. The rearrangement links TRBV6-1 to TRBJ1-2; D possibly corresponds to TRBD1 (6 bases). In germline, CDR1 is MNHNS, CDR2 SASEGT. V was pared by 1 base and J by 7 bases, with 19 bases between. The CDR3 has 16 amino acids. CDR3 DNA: TGTGCCAGCAGTGAAGTCCCAGGGGCCCTTTTGGGTGGCTACACCTTC. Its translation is CASSEVPGALLGGYTF.